This note documents a single TCR beta chain sequence. This entry comes from a study of control samples from healthy donors and cancer patients. Germline CDR1 PRHDT, CDR2 FYEKMQ (reference sequence). CDR3 length: 15 residues. Germline trimming cut 5 bases from V and 3 bases from J; bases unmatched to any gene: 8. Sequenced by immunoSEQ multiplex PCR; TCRdb stores in-frame clones only, minus some. The sample yields about 180,000 clones, almost 90% seen once. The receptor's source is a woman aged 50 to 60 in good health. The sequenced sample consisted of blood. The chain employs TRBV13 and TRBJ1-1; the match to TRBD1 covers 8 bases. The CDR3 DNA is TGTGCCAGCAGCATTAGGACAGGGAGGGACACTGAAGCTTTCTTT. Translating gives CASSIRTGRDTEAFF.